This T cell receptor beta chain was sequenced for a study of regulatory T cells in long-lasting Graves disease (dated by TCRdb to about 2021). Study-wide context: Patients with newly diagnosed Graves' disease had been on antithyroid drugs for under 3 months. This study used TCR sequencing and RNA sequencing of peripheral blood to compare persistent Graves' disease patients against newly diagnosed Graves' disease patients. The study was conducted in China and was registered as a clinical trial. A total of around 35 samples were covered by TCR sequencing, comprising some 13 persistent and around 20 newly diagnosed Graves' disease patients. What the study reported, not specific to this receptor: Patients with persistent disease shared more public clonotypes (around 2,500) than newly diagnosed patients did (around 1,000). Persistent disease showed preferential use of TRBV28, TRBJ1-2 and TRBJ2-5, whereas newly diagnosed disease favored TRBV20-1 and TRBJ2-1. Lower TCR Shannon entropy and fewer highly expanded clones were observed in persistent Graves' disease patients than in newly diagnosed patients, which suggested clonal expansion. Only the TCR beta chain was sequenced and analyzed. The authors acknowledged the small sample size as a limitation that may reduce accuracy. Only peripheral blood was studied, because thyroid tissue, the primary lesion, was inaccessible.

The library was prepared using multiplex PCR. These reads were obtained on an Illumina HiSeq 4000. To build TCR beta libraries, CDR3 regions were amplified by Arm-PCR using iRepertoire HTBI primers. PCR products were gel purified before sequencing. On the authors' methods: Gene usage analysis of CDR3 amino acid clonotypes used the 62 TRBV and around 13 TRBJ segments found across samples. Filtered high-quality paired reads were merged into contigs using COPE and FqMerger. BLAST was used to align contigs to IMGT TRBV, TRBD and TRBJ reference genes, and CDR3 was defined according to IMGT. Clonotypes above 0.1% frequency were classified as highly expanded clones. Repertoire diversity was measured by Shannon entropy, and V-J evenness by the Gini coefficient. A clonotype was considered public if more than one individual shared it. TCRdb reprocessing: public reads trimmed at Q25 with fastp, clones called with MiXCR, in-frame beta chains kept. Identical CDR3 protein sequences are pooled into one entry, listed with their most common genes and DNA. TCRdb, not the original authors, processed these V and J calls. Here the sample has roughly 350,000 distinct CDR3 sequences; roughly a sixth occur a single time. Roughly 27% of the sample rests with the top ten.

Including the terminal cysteine and phenylalanine, the CDR3 comprises 16 residues. Solely the CDR3 DNA is kept, with 48 bases framed from the first base. The V and J ends are trimmed by 0 bases and 0 bases, leaving 11 bases between them. CDR1 is given as SGHRS and CDR2 as YFSETQ, both from the germline V gene. This clonotype was seen at least ten times. The target of this receptor is not known. Qualities for individual bases were not recorded, and no much larger clone is one base off. According to the study, the label for this sample's time point signals: newly diagnosed GD, antithyroid drugs for less than 3 months. For both TCR sequencing and RNA sequencing, RNA was extracted from PBMCs in TRIzol. The diagnosis of Graves' disease followed American Thyroid Association guidelines. Patients were recruited from an endocrinology department in Xi'an, China. Each patient gave around 9.2 milliliters of peripheral blood, collected in an EDTA anticoagulant tube. Ficoll Paque Plus density gradient separation was used to isolate PBMCs, and no additional T cell sorting was done. An Agilent 2100 Bioanalyzer and agarose gel were used to check RNA quality, while a NanoDrop 2000 measured RNA concentration.

The same sample was also studied in work on T cells in Graves' hyperthyroidism and ophthalmopathy. The second study, in turn, reports: Stable Graves' hyperthyroidism was defined as the absence of progression to ophthalmopathy over 18 months of follow-up. The hyperthyroidism patients were between 18 and 65 years old and newly diagnosed, with a disease duration of less than 2 months. The study excluded patients with uncontrolled infections, other autoimmune diseases, pregnancy or lactation. Diagnoses were established on the basis of clinical symptoms, serum thyroxine and TRAb, thyroid ultrasound, and orbital computed tomography. The first round of RT-PCR for the TCR CDR3 was performed with the HTBI primer set and the Qiagen OneStep RT-PCR kit. Most expanded thyroid clonotypes (frequency above 0.001) were also detected in blood, a finding suggesting that blood repertoires may reflect thyroid immune responses. Ophthalmopathy was separated from stable hyperthyroidism by a 13 V-J signature model, with about 86% sensitivity and around 81% specificity obtained in cross-validation and 80%/75% obtained in testing. In validation, the model predicted progression to ophthalmopathy with 65% to 71% sensitivity and approximately 74% specificity, a median of roughly seven months before onset. To identify distinguishing TCR V-J signatures, a discovery cohort of 90 to 100 patients was used, comprising 43 with Graves' ophthalmopathy and approximately 57 with stable Graves' hyperthyroidism. Prospective prediction of ophthalmopathy was tested in an independent validation cohort of 18 to 20 hyperthyroidism patients and 17 patients who later progressed to ophthalmopathy. The 75 to 100 discovery patients were randomly divided into training and test sets at a 7:3 ratio. Thyroid tissue and blood T-cell repertoires from more than 5 Graves' hyperthyroidism patients were also compared in the study. Once sampling was done, hyperthyroidism patients were given methimazole at a starting dose of 30 mg daily, whereas ophthalmopathy patients were given high-dose intravenous methylprednisolone. Libraries were constructed in a second round of multiplex PCR, after which size selection and purification were carried out. Paired-end sequencing of the libraries was performed with 100 bp reads on an Illumina HiSeq2000. SOAPnuke was used to process the raw data, throwing out any read that contained adapters or uncalled bases, had a mean Phred below 15, or lacked an exact constant-primer or identifier match. High-quality paired reads were merged with COPE v1.2.5, and unique nucleotide sequences were defined as clonotypes. MiTCR v1.1 was used to align the clonotypes against IMGT TRBV, TRBD and TRBJ reference segments. Only V-J combinations with frequency above 0.0001, covering about 99% of repertoires, were analysed. The TCS score was defined as the ratio of F50 (clonal expansion) to E x V (chaos), calculated using BLOSUM62-based TCRdist between CDR3 peptides within each V-J. Welch's t-statistics and random forest reduced roughly 530 V-J features to about 12, which were used in a naive Bayes classifier (R e1071). Sample size was not statistically predetermined, and investigators were not blinded to group allocation. According to the paper, TCR Vbeta CDR3 sequencing was carried out on 120 to 150 peripheral blood samples, which came from fewer than 50 ophthalmopathy, around 74 hyperthyroidism and approximately 17 progressor patients.

This sequence originates from a man aged 40-49 years with Graves disease. Donor details come from another sample of the same person, matched by shared clones. The sequence joins TRBV5-1 to TRBJ2-3, with an unclear D gene assignment. Here the sequenced sample was peripheral blood mononuclear cells (PBMCs), taken at new diagnosis, from a patient treated with antithyroid drugs. Read as DNA, the sequence is TGCGCCAGCAGCTTGGAGGCTATTACTAGCACAGATACGCAGTATTTT. It translates as CASSLEAITSTDTQYF.